Shown below are 5 T cell receptor beta chains from a single sample sequenced in a study of T cell repertoires in cytomegalovirus infection. TCRdb processed the reads anew with MiXCR; each CDR3 protein has one entry. Here the sample spans 630,000 or so distinct CDR3 sequences, 20% to 30% being singletons. The sample taken for sequencing was CD8+ T cells from PBMCs. Receptors originate from a human donor in good health (CMV status not recorded). Some clones in this sample may be carry-over from other donors' samples.

In its sample, this clonotype was seen many times. This chain links TRBV28 with TRBJ1-5; D is ambiguous. The CDR3 consists of 13 residues. CDR1 and CDR2 from the germline V gene are MDHEN and SYDVKM. Trimming took 7 bases from V and 3 from J, leaving 10 bases between them. CDR3 amino acids: CASKRQTNQPQHF. For the CDR3, the DNA is TGTGCCAGCAAAAGGCAGACCAATCAGCCCCAGCATTTT.

This sequence joins TRBV12-3 or TRBV12-4 and TRBJ2-5; a weak D match, TRBD2 (5 bases). V was clipped by 4 bases and J by 2 bases, with 14 bases between them. CDR3 length: 15 residues. The CDR3 region is CASSSLGKRQETQYF. CDR3 nucleotide sequence: TGTGCCAGCAGTTCACTAGGGAAGAGACAAGAGACCCAGTACTTC.

This chain joins TRBV23-1 and TRBJ2-3, with 7 nucleotides matching TRBD1. TRBV23-1 is flagged as an ORF with uncertain function. The trim removed 11 bases at V and 9 bases at J, leaving 14 bases unmatched. This CDR3 is 13 amino acids long. The CDR3 coding sequence is TGCGCCCCACGGGACAGCCATACTTTGACGCAGTATTTT. This sequence encodes CAPRDSHTLTQYF.

There are many counts of this clonotype. The chain couples TRBV7-2 to TRBJ2-3; D call uncertain. The CDR3 length is 14 residues. From germline, CDR1 is SGHTA and CDR2 FQGNSA. V was clipped by 5 bases and J by 6 bases, with 15 bases between them. CDR3 sequence reads: CASSLRDPRDTQYF. The CDR3 coding sequence is TGTGCCAGCAGCCTGCGCGACCCCAGGGATACGCAGTATTTT.

J is TRBJ2-3 and V is TRBV27, with 10 bases aligning to TRBD1. Per the germline V gene, CDR1 is MNHEY and CDR2 is SMNVEV (reference sequence). J was trimmed by 4 bases and V by 2 bases; bases with no gene match: 6. This CDR3 has 16 amino acids. The CDR3 DNA sequence: TGTGCCAGCAGTTTACTACCGGGACAGGGGCCAGATACGCAGTATTTT. Its protein product is CASSLLPGQGPDTQYF.